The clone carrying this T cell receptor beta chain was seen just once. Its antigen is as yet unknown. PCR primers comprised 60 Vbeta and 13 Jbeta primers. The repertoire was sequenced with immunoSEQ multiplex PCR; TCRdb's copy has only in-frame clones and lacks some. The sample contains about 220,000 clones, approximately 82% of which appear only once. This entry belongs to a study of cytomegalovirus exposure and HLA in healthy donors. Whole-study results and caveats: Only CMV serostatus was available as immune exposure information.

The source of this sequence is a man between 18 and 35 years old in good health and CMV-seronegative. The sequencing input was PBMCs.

The CDR3 nucleotides are TGTGCCAGCAGCGACGAGGGAACTTCCTACGAGCAGTACTTC. This sequence encodes CASSDEGTSYEQYF. V gene TRBV9 combines with J gene TRBJ2-7; D may be TRBD2 (5 bases). The CDR3 contains 14 residues. Germline lookup yields CDR1 SGDLS and CDR2 YYNGEE. Trimming left V 3 bases short and J 1 base short, with 11 bases between.